The rows below give T cell receptor beta chains drawn from one sample of a study of T cells in Graves' hyperthyroidism and ophthalmopathy. From the multiplex PCR reads, TCRdb called clonotypes with MiXCR, one entry per CDR3 protein. The table records under 800,000 distinct CDR3 sequences, 12% to 15% of them present only once. Sequences were obtained from blood. The receptors derive from a woman aged 18-29 years with Graves' hyperthyroidism. The CDR3 runs from the conserved cysteine through the conserved F or W. A D gene is named only where the DNA matches it firmly. Part of the rows lack a size; the others show once, few, many or a class for expanded clones.

clone_size j_call v_call d_call cdr3_nt cdr3_aa
many TRBJ2-7 TRBV2 . TGTGCCAGCAATGTCGGAAGCCCAACCTACGAGCAGTACTTC CASNVGSPTYEQYF
many TRBJ2-1 TRBV20-1 TRBD2 TGCAGTGCTCCGGGACTAGCGGGACCCGAGCAGTTCTTC CSAPGLAGPEQFF
. TRBJ2-3 TRBV12-3/TRBV12-4 . TGTGCCAGCAGTTTTGGGCTAGTCCCAGATACGCAGTATTTT CASSFGLVPDTQYF
many TRBJ2-1 TRBV30 TRBD2 TGTGCCAGATCTAGCGGGGTCAGTAGGAATGAGCAGTTCTTC CARSSGVSRNEQFF
many TRBJ2-2 TRBV24-1 . TGTGCCACCAGTGACCGCACCGGGGAGCTGTTTTTT CATSDRTGELFF
many TRBJ1-2 TRBV13 TRBD1 TGTGCCAGCAGCTTCCCCGGGACAGGGCAGTTCTACACCTTC CASSFPGTGQFYTF
many TRBJ2-3 TRBV24-1 TRBD1 TGTGCCACCAGTGATTTGCGGCAGGGGGACACAGATACGCAGTATTTT CATSDLRQGDTDTQYF
many TRBJ2-3 TRBV7-2 TRBD2 TGTGCCAGCAGCTTGGGGAGGGCAGTCCTTTTGGCGCAGTATTTT CASSLGRAVLLAQYF
. TRBJ2-5 TRBV6-1 . TGTGCCAGCAGAATCTACCAACCCGGGCAGGGGGAGACCCAGTACTTC CASRIYQPGQGETQYF
. TRBJ2-1 TRBV20-1 TRBD1 TGCAGTGCTAGAAAGGGGGGACAGGGGGCTTGGGGCAATGAGCAGTTCTTC CSARKGGQGAWGNEQFF
. TRBJ2-1 TRBV27 . TGTGCCAGCAGTCCGCTGGGCGGGGCTTCCTACAATGAGCAGTTCTTC CASSPLGGASYNEQFF
many TRBJ1-5 TRBV7-9 . TGTGCCAGCAGCCCGATGGATCAGCCCCAGCATTTT CASSPMDQPQHF
many TRBJ2-7 TRBV12-3/TRBV12-4 TRBD2 TGTGCCAGCCAAGCGGGATCCTTCTACGAGCAGTACTTC CASQAGSFYEQYF